These T cell receptor beta chains were read from a single sample in a study of blood T cells in healthy people across ages. TCRdb passed the 5' RACE reads through MiXCR, listing each CDR3 protein once. The data contain 760,000 or so distinct CDR3 sequences, approximately 25% of them singletons. In addition, the sample was reused for a study of T cells of mothers and their children.

Sequenced: blood. The receptor source for this set is a boy aged 5-17 years in good health. The CDR3 runs from the conserved cysteine through the conserved F or W. The D gene is left open where the match is weak. Clone size is shown for a subset of rows, as once, few, many or a class of expanded clone.

V	D	J	size	DNA	CDR3
TRBV11-2	.	TRBJ2-5	.	TGTGCCAGCAGCCCGTCGAGGACAAACCAAGAGACCCAGTACTTC	CASSPSRTNQETQYF
TRBV29-1	.	TRBJ2-7	.	TGCAGCGTTGGGAGGAGGCAGTCCTACGAGCAGTACTTC	CSVGRRQSYEQYF
TRBV29-1	TRBD1	TRBJ2-7	few	TGCAGCGTTGAAGGCCCGGGACAGGGGATCTACGAGCAGTACTTC	CSVEGPGQGIYEQYF
TRBV20-1	TRBD1	TRBJ2-1	.	TGCAGCGCTAGCCCAGAAGTAGGGACAGATAAGCAGTTCTTC	CSASPEVGTDKQFF
TRBV20-1	TRBD2	TRBJ2-7	few	TGCAGTGCTAGAGATCCTAGGACTAGAAGCCGCCTACGGGAGCAGTACTTC	CSARDPRTRSRLREQYF
TRBV13	.	TRBJ1-1	.	TGTGCCAGCAGCTTAGCGGGCAGCCTGAACACTGAAGCTTTCTTT	CASSLAGSLNTEAFF
TRBV28	.	TRBJ1-4	few	TGTGCCAGCAGTTTCGGGTTTGAAAAACTGTTTTTT	CASSFGFEKLFF
TRBV12-5	.	TRBJ1-2	.	TGTGCTAGTGGTTTGGGTAACTTACGAGACGGCTACACCTTC	CASGLGNLRDGYTF
TRBV7-7	.	TRBJ2-3	few	TGTGCTAGCAGCTTAAGTTCCGTTGATACGCAGTATTTT	CASSLSSVDTQYF
TRBV28	.	TRBJ2-7	once	TGTGCCAGCAGTTCCCCGGGACTCACCGCCGAGCAGTACTTC	CASSSPGLTAEQYF
TRBV5-5	TRBD2	TRBJ2-3	few	TGTGCCAGCAGCTTGGAGGTCGCGGGGGGCGGTACGCAGTATTTT	CASSLEVAGGGTQYF
TRBV3-1	.	TRBJ2-6	few	TGTGCCAGCAGCCAACGGACGGCACGGGCCAACGTCCTGACTTTC	CASSQRTARANVLTF
TRBV7-6	TRBD1	TRBJ1-1	.	TGTGCCAGCAGCCCGGGGACAGGGGGCGGCACTGAAGCTTTCTTT	CASSPGTGGGTEAFF
TRBV29-1	TRBD2	TRBJ2-1	.	TGCAGCGTTGAAAGGGCGGGAGGCAGGGACTTC	CSVERAGGRDF
TRBV20-1	TRBD2	TRBJ2-3	.	TGCAGTGCTAGGGTGACTAGCGGGAGCGCAGATACGCAGTATTTT	CSARVTSGSADTQYF
TRBV5-5	TRBD1	TRBJ2-4	once	TGTGCCAGCAGCTTTTCAGGGGGCATCGCCAAAAACATTCAGTACTTC	CASSFSGGIAKNIQYF
TRBV5-1	.	TRBJ2-5	.	TGCGCCAGCAGCCCTGCGGTGATACAAGAGACCCAGTACTTC	CASSPAVIQETQYF
TRBV12-3/TRBV12-4	.	TRBJ2-3	.	TGTGCCAGCAGTTTAATTGGGCCCACAGATACGCAGTATTTT	CASSLIGPTDTQYF
TRBV6-1	.	TRBJ2-7	few	TGTGCCAGCAGGAGGGACGGTACCTACGAGCAGTACTTC	CASRRDGTYEQYF
TRBV20-1	TRBD2	TRBJ2-1	few	TGCAGTGCTGGAACTAGCGGGAGTGTCGTCAATGAGCAGTTCTTC	CSAGTSGSVVNEQFF